The 21 T cell receptor beta chains given below trace back to one sample, sequenced in a study of blood T cell repertoires in COVID-19. Libraries were prepared by immunoSEQ multiplex PCR; TCRdb keeps only in-frame clonotypes and omits some of them. The data contain 64,000 or so clones, under 95% of them seen just once; the ten biggest clones take up 1.6%. Material: peripheral blood. The receptors stem from a human donor in a cohort sampled during active COVID-19.

This chain uses TRBV19 with TRBJ2-2; D gene unclear. This CDR3 region has 13 residues. Germline V lookup: CDR1 LNHDA, CDR2 SQIVND (reference sequence). V was pared by 7 bases and J by 2 bases, with 8 bases between. In nucleotides, the CDR3 is TGTGCCAGTATGCGAATTAACACCGGGGAGCTGTTTTTT. The encoded protein is CASMRINTGELFF.

The V call is TRBV28, the J call TRBJ2-3, with 9 bases identical to TRBD2. The V segment lost 5 bases and the J segment 1 base; nucleotides outside the gene matches: 13. The length of the CDR3 is 18 residues. Per germline, CDR1 MDHEN and CDR2 SYDVKM. For the CDR3, the DNA is TGTGCCAGCAGTCTCGGACTAGCGCGAGGCCTTGGCACAGATACGCAGTATTTT. As protein: CASSLGLARGLGTDTQYF.

This clone was seen just once. CDR3 nucleotide sequence: TGTGCCAGCAGCGTAGGAGGTAGCGGGAGAGGAGATACGCAGTATTTT. This sequence encodes CASSVGGSGRGDTQYF. The chain joins TRBV9 to TRBJ2-3; 9 positions match TRBD2. Trimming at V came to 0 bases and at J to 5 bases, leaving 7 bases not matched to a gene. The CDR3 covers 16 residues. Germline CDR1 reads SGDLS; CDR2 reads YYNGEE.

This sequence joins TRBV10-2 and TRBJ2-1; 10 nucleotides agree with TRBD2. This CDR3 contains 15 residues. V lost 4 bases and J lost 5; bases outside the gene matches: 5. Germline V gene data show CDR1 as WSHSY and CDR2 as SAAADI. In DNA form, the CDR3 reads TGCGCCAGCAGTGCTAGCGGGAGTTTAAACAATGAGCAGTTCTTC. This gives the protein CASSASGSLNNEQFF.

J is TRBJ2-7 and V is TRBV5-6; D is unresolved. V lost 5 bases, J lost 1 base, and 10 bases lay in between. Germline V gene data show CDR1 as SGHDT and CDR2 as YYEEEE. The CDR3 is 13 amino acids. This CDR3 is CASSLTASYEQYF. DNA of the CDR3: TGTGCCAGCAGTTTGACTGCATCCTACGAGCAGTACTTC.

The CDR3 loop is CASSERQGTLRETQYF. CDR3 in DNA: TGTGCCAGCAGTGAACGACAGGGTACCCTCAGGGAGACCCAGTACTTC. The chain combines TRBV6-1 with TRBJ2-5; 7 positions match TRBD1. Germline CDR1 MNHNS, CDR2 SASEGT. The CDR3 consists of 16 residues. Trimming cost V 2 bases and J 5 bases; bases outside gene matches: 11.

This rearrangement joins TRBV7-2 to TRBJ2-4; the match to TRBD2 covers 7 bases. Germline values: CDR1 SGHTA, CDR2 FQGNSA. The CDR3 is made up of 13 amino acids. Trimming removed 7 bases from V and 4 bases from J; junction bases left unmatched: 4. The DNA of the CDR3 is TGTGCCAGCACGGCTAGCGGAAAAAACATTCAGTACTTC. Translation: CASTASGKNIQYF.

The V gene is TRBV6-4, the J gene TRBJ2-3; the match to TRBD1 covers 10 bases. Germline V CDR1 and CDR2: MRHNA, SNTAGT. The V segment lost 4 bases and the J segment 0 bases; nucleotides outside the gene matches: 1. CDR3 size: 15 residues. CDR3 nucleotides: TGTGCCAGCAGTGCGACAGGGGGCAGCACAGATACGCAGTATTTT. This gives the protein CASSATGGSTDTQYF.

The chain has TRBV6-4 and TRBJ2-5; D is perhaps TRBD2 (7 bases). This CDR3 has 13 amino acids. V was trimmed by 6 bases and J by 5 bases, leaving 13 bases between them. CDR1 is MRHNA, CDR2 SNTAGT, per germline. CDR3 nucleotide sequence: TGTGCCAGCAGAGCGGGACACAGGGAGACCCAGTACTTC. Translating it yields CASRAGHRETQYF.

This chain connects TRBV10-3 to TRBJ1-5, with 11 nucleotides matching TRBD1. The CDR3 spans 13 residues. The ends lost 6 bases at V and 6 bases at J; junction bases unmatched: 1. CDR1 is ENHRY and CDR2 is SYGVKD in the germline V gene. The CDR3 loop is CAIRGTGGQPQHF. The CDR3 region has the DNA TGTGCCATCAGGGGGACAGGGGGTCAGCCCCAGCATTTT.

The chain couples TRBV9 to TRBJ1-1; 7 bases match TRBD1. This CDR3 is 17 amino acids long. The ends lost 3 bases at V and 1 base at J; junction bases unmatched: 12. Looked up from germline, CDR1 is SGDLS and CDR2 is YYNGEE. CDR3 loop: CASSAAGSGQPNTEAFF. The CDR3 DNA follows: TGTGCCAGCAGCGCTGCGGGCTCGGGACAGCCGAACACTGAAGCTTTCTTT.

The chain combines TRBV25-1 with TRBJ2-1; TRBD2 is a possible D gene (5 bases). This CDR3 spans 16 amino acids. V lost 3 bases to trimming and J lost 2 bases, with 14 bases between them. Germline V gene data show CDR1 as MGHDK and CDR2 as SYGVNS. CDR3 region: CASSDPAADTYNEQFF. In nucleotides, the CDR3 is TGTGCCAGCAGTGACCCAGCAGCGGATACCTACAATGAGCAGTTCTTC.

The chain links TRBV28 to TRBJ1-5; TRBD1 agrees at 10 bases. The CDR3 has 15 amino acids. The junction had 6 bases not matched to a gene; V was cut back by 6 bases and J by 4 bases. From germline, CDR1 is MDHEN and CDR2 SYDVKM. For the CDR3, the DNA is TGTGCCAGCAGGACCCCGGGACAGGGGAATCAGCCCCAGCATTTT. Protein sequence: CASRTPGQGNQPQHF. Looking up the rest from reference TRBV28 and TRBJ1-5 gives the full variable domain: DVKVTQSSRYLVKRTGEKVFLECVQDMDHENMFWYRQDPGLGLRLIYFSYDVKMKEKGDIPEGYSVSREKKERFSLILESASTNQTSMYLCASRTPGQGNQPQHFGDGTRLSIL.

This sequence joins TRBV13 and TRBJ2-3; D is undetermined. The length of the CDR3 is 12 residues. CDR1 is PRHDT and CDR2 is FYEKMQ in the germline V gene (reference sequence). With 1 base removed from V and 6 bases from J, the gap between germline ends came to 5 bases. As DNA, the CDR3 is TGTGCCAGCAGCTTAGCCGGGGATACGCAGTATTTT. It encodes CASSLAGDTQYF.

The chain recombines TRBV6-5 with TRBJ1-1; no clear D. Germline V gene sequence: CDR1 MNHEY, CDR2 SVGAGI. The V and J ends lost 8 bases and 4 bases respectively, with 8 bases between them. The CDR3 has 11 residues. The CDR3 bases are TGTGCCAGCGGAGGGTTCACTGAAGCTTTCTTT. As protein: CASGGFTEAFF.

The J gene is TRBJ2-3, the V gene TRBV7-9; 10 positions agree with TRBD1. Germline trimming cut 1 base from V and 2 bases from J; bases unmatched to any gene: 3. The CDR3 is 16 amino acids. In germline, CDR1 is SEHNR, CDR2 FQNEAQ (reference sequence). CDR3 sequence reads: CASSLGTGGATDTQYF. CDR3 nucleotide sequence: TGTGCCAGCAGCTTAGGGACAGGGGGGGCCACAGATACGCAGTATTTT.

This chain links TRBV6-2 or TRBV6-3 with TRBJ2-7, with a weak D call TRBD1 (5 bases). CDR1 is MNHEY, CDR2 SVGEGT, per germline. The CDR3 is 11 amino acids. Trimming pared 5 bases from V and 6 bases from J, leaving 8 bases between. The CDR3 loop is CASSRGIEQYF. DNA of the CDR3: TGTGCCAGCAGTAGGGGTATCGAGCAGTACTTC.

This clone was recorded once. This sequence joins TRBV12-5 and TRBJ2-7; 7 nucleotides match TRBD1. Germline V gives CDR1 LGHNT, CDR2 FRNRAP. CDR3 length: 14 residues. V was pared by 6 bases and J by 2 bases, with 7 bases of the junction left unmatched. The DNA of the CDR3 is TGTGCTAGTGGACACCGGGACAGCACCTACGAGCAGTACTTC. Amino acid sequence: CASGHRDSTYEQYF.

The chain carries TRBV11-2 and TRBJ2-2; TRBD2 matches at 9 bases. CDR3 size: 17 residues. Germline V gene data show CDR1 as SGHAT and CDR2 as FQNNGV. J lost 1 base, V lost 5 bases, and 8 bases had no gene match. This CDR3 reads CASSAGTSSLNTGELFF. CDR3 DNA sequence: TGTGCCAGCAGCGCCGGGACTAGCTCCTTGAACACCGGGGAGCTGTTTTTT.

The chain is built from TRBV5-5 and TRBJ2-1, with 8 bases that match TRBD1. The CDR3 is 15 amino acids. V lost 2 bases to trimming and J lost 4 bases; unmatched junction nucleotides: 5. Germline-derived CDR1 and CDR2 are SGHKS and YYEKEE (reference sequence). The CDR3 bases are TGTGCCAGCAGCTTCGGACAGGGCGATTACAATGAGCAGTTCTTC. It encodes CASSFGQGDYNEQFF.

The chain recombines TRBV4-3 with TRBJ2-3; 14 bases align to TRBD2. V shed 1 base and J 5 bases; nucleotides not matched to a gene: 5. The CDR3 totals 17 residues. Germline V CDR1 and CDR2: LGHNA, YSLEER. The CDR3 reads CASSQGGGLAGVDTQYF. CDR3 nucleotide sequence: TGCGCCAGCAGCCAAGGAGGGGGACTAGCGGGAGTAGATACGCAGTATTTT.